The clone carrying this TCR beta chain came up a few times. The CDR3 covers 15 residues. The V end lost 4 bases, the J end lost 0 bases, and 10 bases lay between the germline ends. CDR1 and CDR2 (germline): SEHNR, FQNEAQ (reference sequence). The authors extracted RNA and reverse transcribed it into cDNA as the sequencing template. This table comes from immunoSEQ multiplex PCR, and its TCRdb copy is limited to in-frame clones, with some not included. The repertoire has 90,000 to 100,000 clones, 41% of them found once; the top ten carry 1% to 1.5%. This entry is derived from a study of CD8+ T cells in alopecia areata.

This receptor was identified in a human donor with alopecia areata. The rearrangement uses TRBV7-9 and TRBJ2-1; tentatively, D is TRBD2 (6 bases). The sample taken for sequencing was CD4+ T cells sorted from blood. The CDR3 DNA reads TGTGCCAGCAGCTCGAGGCGGGACTCCTACAATGAGCAGTTCTTC. This translates into CASSSRRDSYNEQFF.